Below are 21 T cell receptor beta chains sequenced from a single sample in a study of response to subunit inactivated influenza vaccine. TCRdb fed the RT-PCR reads into MiXCR, producing one record per CDR3 protein. This sample has about 310,000 distinct CDR3 sequences, with about 20% found just once. The source material was PBMCs from blood, sampled about 20 months after vaccination. Receptors originate from a man between 50 and 75 years old who received an inactivated influenza vaccine.

The chain carries TRBV6-5 and TRBJ2-1; 9 bases map to TRBD2. CDR1 is MNHEY, CDR2 SVGAGI, per germline. The CDR3 totals 15 residues. After removal of 2 bases from V and 3 bases from J, the junction contained 2 bases not matched to a gene. DNA of the CDR3: TGTGCCAGCAGTTACGGCGGGAGGGTCTACAATGAGCAGTTCTTC. It translates to CASSYGGRVYNEQFF.

This clonotype was found a few times. The CDR3 here is CASTLGGQGTTEAFF. CDR3 nucleotides: TGTGCCAGCACCCTTGGGGGACAGGGAACAACTGAAGCTTTCTTT. This chain joins TRBV12-3 or TRBV12-4 and TRBJ1-1; 9 nucleotides line up with TRBD1. The junction had 11 bases not matched to a gene; V was cut back by 7 bases and J by 5 bases. This CDR3 has 15 residues.

The table lists this clonotype with a few counts. V is TRBV7-9 and J is TRBJ2-2; a weak D match, TRBD1 (5 bases). CDR1 is SEHNR and CDR2 is FQNEAQ in the germline V gene (reference sequence). Trimming removed 3 bases from V and 6 bases from J, with 14 bases in between. This CDR3 is 15 amino acids long. The CDR3 coding sequence is TGTGCCAGCAGCTTCTACGGCAGGGTTGCCGGGGAGCTGTTTTTT. It translates to CASSFYGRVAGELFF.

The chain employs TRBV12-3 or TRBV12-4 and TRBJ2-5; 10 bases agree with TRBD1. CDR3 length: 15 residues. The ends lost 5 bases at V and 2 bases at J; junction bases unmatched: 5. The CDR3 spells CASSAGTGDQETQYF. The CDR3 DNA reads as TGTGCCAGCAGTGCCGGGACAGGGGATCAAGAGACCCAGTACTTC.

This clonotype was seen a few times. This sequence joins TRBV7-2 and TRBJ1-4; D is uncertain. Germline V gene lookup returns CDR1 SGHTA and CDR2 FQGNSA. The CDR3 contains 16 residues. Trimming pared 1 base from V and 8 bases from J, leaving 17 bases between. CDR3 sequence (DNA): TGTGCCAGCAGCTTAGGGGGTACGGGCTTGGGCGAAAAACTGTTTTTT. Residues: CASSLGGTGLGEKLFF.

This clonotype came up a few times. The rearrangement uses TRBV5-6 and TRBJ2-7; a weak D match, TRBD1 (6 bases). Germline assignment: CDR1 SGHDT and CDR2 YYEEEE. The ends were cut back, 1 base at V and 2 bases at J, with 10 bases in the middle. CDR3 size: 14 residues. CDR3 sequence (DNA): TGTGCCAGCAGCTTGATCGACAGGCCCTACGAGCAGTACTTC. Amino acids: CASSLIDRPYEQYF. Complete variable domain (other parts from reference TRBV5-6 and TRBJ2-7): DAGVTQSPTHLIKTRGQQVTLRCSPKSGHDTVSWYQQALGQGPQFIFQYYEEEERQRGNFPDRFSGHQFPNYSSELNVNALLLGDSALYLCASSLIDRPYEQYFGPGTRLTVT.

The CDR3 nucleotides are TGTGCCAGCCGCCGCAAGTGGGAGCAGTACTTC. It yields the protein CASRRKWEQYF. V is TRBV6-6 and J is TRBJ2-7; no definite D call. Between the trimmed V and J ends, which lost 8 bases and 7 bases, there was a span of 12 bases. The CDR3 is made up of 11 amino acids. The germline gives CDR1 MNHNY, CDR2 SVGAGI (reference sequence).

The chain joins TRBV2 to TRBJ2-5; D is ambiguous. The CDR3 is 13 amino acids. Germline V gene data show CDR1 as SNHLY and CDR2 as FYNNEI. Trimming cost V 7 bases and J 4 bases, with 13 bases left between them. The CDR3 protein is CASTQLKGETQYF. The CDR3 coding sequence is TGTGCCAGCACCCAATTAAAGGGAGAGACCCAGTACTTC.

V is TRBV20-1 and J is TRBJ2-5; TRBD2 aligns across 8 bases. The CDR3 loop spans 13 amino acids. Germline assignment: CDR1 DFQATT and CDR2 SNEGSKA (reference sequence). With V trimmed by 6 bases and J by 2 bases, 5 bases remained unmatched. This chain's CDR3 is CSAFLAGQETQYF. The CDR3 DNA reads as TGCAGTGCATTTTTAGCGGGGCAAGAGACCCAGTACTTC.

This clonotype turned up a few times. J is TRBJ2-2 and V is TRBV7-6; possible D gene TRBD1, 6 bases. Trimming shortened V by 5 bases and J by 2 bases, and 18 bases separated the two germline ends. This CDR3 is 17 amino acids long. Germline-derived CDR1 and CDR2 are SGHVS and FNYEAQ. CDR3 residues: CASSPPTGVHNTGELFF. CDR3 bases: TGTGCCAGCAGCCCTCCGACAGGAGTCCATAACACCGGGGAGCTGTTTTTT. Looking up the rest from reference TRBV7-6 and TRBJ2-2 gives the full variable domain: GAGVSQSPRYKVTKRGQDVALRCDPISGHVSLYWYRQALGQGPEFLTYFNYEAQQDKSGLPNDRFSAERPEGSISTLTIQRTEQRDSAMYRCASSPPTGVHNTGELFFGEGSRLTVL.

The table lists this clonotype with many counts. V and J are TRBV12-3 or TRBV12-4 and TRBJ1-2; tentatively, D is TRBD1 (6 bases). Trimming pared 4 bases from V and 0 bases from J, leaving 9 bases between. The CDR3 sequence is 14 residues long. The CDR3, as DNA: TGTGCCAGCAGTTACAGGGTTTCTAACTATGGCTACACCTTC. It encodes CASSYRVSNYGYTF.

This clonotype was seen a handful of times. CDR3 loop: CASSTNSGISYEQYF. CDR3 nucleotide sequence: TGTGCCAGCAGCACCAATAGCGGGATTTCCTACGAGCAGTACTTC. The V and J genes are TRBV3-1 and TRBJ2-7; 8 bases agree with TRBD2. Germline CDR1 LGHDT, CDR2 YNNKEL (reference sequence). J lost 1 base, V lost 5 bases, and 7 bases had no gene match. The CDR3 spans 15 residues.

The chain uses TRBV19 and TRBJ1-1, with no clear D. Per germline, CDR1 LNHDA and CDR2 SQIVND (reference sequence). Trimming stripped 5 bases from V and 6 bases from J, with 13 bases between. The CDR3 is 13 amino acids. CDR3 protein: CASSAGLGSEAFF. Written as DNA, the CDR3 is TGTGCCAGTAGTGCCGGCCTTGGCTCTGAAGCTTTCTTT.

This clonotype occurred a few times. The chain has TRBV6-5 and TRBJ1-2, with D possibly matching TRBD1 (5 bases). With 0 bases removed from V and 1 base from J, the gap between germline ends came to 12 bases. Germline V gene lookup returns CDR1 MNHEY and CDR2 SVGAGI. The CDR3 extends over 16 amino acids. This CDR3 reads CASSYSRRGLNYGYTF. Here the CDR3 DNA reads TGTGCCAGCAGTTACTCGAGAAGGGGCCTTAACTATGGCTACACCTTC.

The chain combines TRBV7-2 with TRBJ1-2; 7 bases map to TRBD1. The trim removed 0 bases at V and 7 bases at J, leaving 11 bases unmatched. The germline V gene encodes CDR1 SGHTA and CDR2 FQGNSA. This CDR3 spans 16 amino acids. The CDR3 region is CASSLAGQRIVVGYTF. CDR3 bases: TGTGCCAGCAGCTTAGCGGGACAGAGGATCGTGGTTGGCTACACCTTC.

This clonotype showed up just a few times. The rearrangement links TRBV27 to TRBJ1-2; D remains ambiguous. The CDR3 totals 13 residues. The V end lost 3 bases, the J end lost 3 bases, and 8 bases lay between the germline ends. Germline-derived CDR1 and CDR2 are MNHEY and SMNVEV (reference sequence). CDR3 sequence (DNA): TGTGCCAGCAGTTTGTACAGCGACTATGGCTACACCTTC. Amino acids: CASSLYSDYGYTF.

This clonotype came up a few times. The CDR3 loop reads CSARDRGTGSAPLHF. Written as DNA, the CDR3 is TGCAGTGCTAGAGATAGAGGGACGGGGAGTGCACCCCTCCACTTT. The chain carries TRBV20-1 and TRBJ1-6, with D perhaps TRBD1 (5 bases). Trimming stripped 0 bases from V and 11 bases from J, with 17 bases between. The germline V gene has CDR1 DFQATT and CDR2 SNEGSKA (reference sequence). This CDR3 contains 15 residues.

The genes are TRBV5-1 and TRBJ2-3; D is perhaps TRBD2 (7 bases). This CDR3 is 16 amino acids long. Germline lookup yields CDR1 SGHRS and CDR2 YFSETQ. V was shortened by 0 bases and J by 0 bases, with 11 bases between the two germline ends. As DNA, the CDR3 is TGCGCCAGCAGCTTGGAGGGGGGGTCGAGCACAGATACGCAGTATTTT. Translating gives CASSLEGGSSTDTQYF.

This clonotype was seen many times. The gene calls are TRBV28 and TRBJ1-2; D gene ambiguous. Germline V gene lookup returns CDR1 MDHEN and CDR2 SYDVKM. V lost 5 bases and J 8 bases, leaving 12 bases between the germline ends. The CDR3 extends over 12 amino acids. As DNA, the CDR3 is TGTGCCAGCAGTATCCCACCGGGGGGCTACACCTTC. Its protein is CASSIPPGGYTF.

This clonotype has just a few counts. This chain links TRBV4-3 with TRBJ1-2, with D maybe TRBD1 (5 bases). V lost 0 bases to trimming and J lost 4 bases, with 18 bases between them. CDR3 size: 17 residues. CDR1 LGHNA and CDR2 YSLEER come from the germline V gene. CDR3 DNA sequence: TGCGCCAGCAGCCAAGACAACTCCAGGGCCACCCCCTATGGCTACACCTTC. Its protein is CASSQDNSRATPYGYTF.

This chain connects TRBV9 to TRBJ2-2; D ambiguous. Germline CDR1 is SGDLS and CDR2 is YYNGEE. V was pared by 2 bases and J by 3 bases, with 8 bases between. The CDR3 is 14 residues long. CDR3 coding DNA: TGTGCCAGCAGCGTGGTTTCGGACACCGGGGAGCTGTTTTTT. This codes for CASSVVSDTGELFF.